The next 8 T cell receptor beta chains were all read from a single sample in a study of blood T cell repertoires in COVID-19. Libraries were prepared by immunoSEQ multiplex PCR; TCRdb keeps only in-frame clonotypes and omits some of them. The repertoire consists of under 250,000 clones, with around four fifths occurring once and the leading ten covering approximately 9%. The specimen sequenced was peripheral blood. Receptors originate from a man between 35 and 55 years old with active or convalescent COVID-19.

The V call is TRBV4-2, the J call TRBJ1-4, with D possibly matching TRBD1 (5 bases). Germline CDR1 is LGHNA and CDR2 is YNFKEQ. The CDR3 covers 15 residues. Trimming took off 0 bases at V and 8 bases at J, with 13 bases between the two ends. The CDR3 protein is CASSQEDRPEEKLFF. For the CDR3, the DNA is TGTGCCAGCAGCCAAGAAGACAGACCCGAGGAAAAACTGTTTTTT.

The J gene is TRBJ2-3, the V gene TRBV19; 7 nucleotides align to TRBD2. Germline-derived CDR1 and CDR2 are LNHDA and SQIVND (reference sequence). The V and J ends lost 4 bases and 0 bases, in that order; junction bases with no gene match: 4. This CDR3 is 15 amino acids long. CDR3 nucleotides: TGTGCCAGTAGTAAGGGAGGGACTAGCACAGATACGCAGTATTTT. The encoded protein is CASSKGGTSTDTQYF.

The gene calls are TRBV5-1 and TRBJ2-7, with 8 positions matching TRBD1. With 4 bases clipped from V and 0 bases from J, the junction kept 15 bases outside the gene matches. The germline CDR1 and CDR2 sequences are SGHRS and YFSETQ. This CDR3 region has 18 residues. The DNA of the CDR3 is TGCGCCAGCAGCCCCGGCGGGCAGGGGGCTTCGGGCTCCTACGAGCAGTACTTC. Protein sequence: CASSPGGQGASGSYEQYF.

This chain uses TRBV5-1 with TRBJ1-1, with TRBD1 identical over 7 bases. From germline, CDR1 is SGHRS and CDR2 YFSETQ. The CDR3 runs to 15 residues. The junction had 11 bases not matched to a gene; V was cut back by 3 bases and J by 6 bases. The CDR3 spells CASSSLPRQGAEAFF. The CDR3 region has the DNA TGCGCCAGCAGCTCATTACCCCGACAGGGCGCTGAAGCTTTCTTT.

The CDR3 protein is CASSLERGGRYEQYF. CDR3 coding DNA: TGTGCCAGCAGTCTTGAGCGGGGGGGACGCTACGAGCAGTACTTC. The gene calls are TRBV6-5 and TRBJ2-7, with 10 bases that match TRBD2. V gave up 5 bases and J gave up 3 bases; unmatched junction bases: 7. This CDR3 is built from 15 residues. Germline assignment: CDR1 MNHEY and CDR2 SVGAGI.

This sequence joins TRBV6-1 and TRBJ1-1; no clear D gene. Germline loops: CDR1 MNHNS, CDR2 SASEGT. This CDR3 contains 11 residues. Trimming took off 2 bases at V and 10 bases at J, with 8 bases between the two ends. The CDR3 loop is CASSESVGAFF. CDR3 nucleotides: TGTGCCAGCAGTGAAAGCGTTGGAGCTTTCTTT.

The chain recombines TRBV18 with TRBJ2-1, with TRBD2 matching over 9 bases. CDR1 and CDR2 from the germline V gene are KGHSH and LQKENI. The J segment lost 5 bases and the V segment lost 5 bases, leaving 7 bases of the junction unmatched. The CDR3 is 15 amino acids. The CDR3 loop reads CASSAAGGSHNEQFF. The CDR3 DNA sequence: TGTGCCAGCTCAGCGGCGGGGGGGAGCCACAATGAGCAGTTCTTC.

The chain links TRBV6-5 to TRBJ2-2; D not resolved. Germline-derived CDR1 and CDR2 are MNHEY and SVGAGI. The V end was cut by 7 bases, the J end by 11 bases, with 17 bases between. CDR3 size: 13 residues. The CDR3 DNA follows: TGTGCCAGCACCCTAATGGTGGCGGCCGAGCTGTTTTTT. This codes for CASTLMVAAELFF.